A single sample is the source of the 8 T cell receptor beta chains below, sequenced in a study of blood T cell repertoires in COVID-19 (dated by TCRdb to 2020 to 2022). To prepare the library, the immunoSEQ multiplex PCR assay was applied. Not all clones reach the TCRdb copy of this immuneACCESS table, which keeps in-frame sequences only. Checked studies attribute under half of the gap to unresolved V genes and leave the rest unexplained. This sample holds approximately 190,000 clones; nearly 90% were observed only once. The ten largest clones capture 5% to 8% of the sample. The sample comprised peripheral blood. The origin of the receptors is a woman aged 35 to 49 who had recovered from COVID-19.

The chain combines TRBV7-2 with TRBJ1-1; D call uncertain. Per germline, CDR1 SGHTA and CDR2 FQGNSA. Between the trimmed V and J ends, which lost 1 base and 3 bases, there was a span of 6 bases. There are 13 residues in the CDR3. The CDR3 is CASSLGPHTEAFF. CDR3 sequence (DNA): TGTGCCAGCAGCTTAGGGCCCCACACTGAAGCTTTCTTT.

V usage is TRBV6-2 or TRBV6-3 and J usage is TRBJ2-1; 11 bases map to TRBD2. CDR1 MNHEY and CDR2 SVGEGT come from the germline V gene. Trimming cost V 4 bases and J 10 bases; bases outside gene matches: 9. The CDR3 is 15 amino acids. The CDR3: CASSLWLAGGGEQFF. The CDR3 DNA is TGTGCCAGCAGTTTGTGGCTAGCGGGAGGCGGCGAGCAGTTCTTC.

This CDR3 is CASSFADYGLAGAIGTGELFF. The CDR3 region has the DNA TGTGCCAGCAGCTTCGCTGACTACGGGCTAGCGGGAGCTATAGGCACCGGGGAGCTGTTTTTT. The chain recombines TRBV7-8 with TRBJ2-2, with TRBD2 matching over 10 bases. V was clipped by 3 bases and J by 4 bases; unmatched bases: 20. Germline lookup yields CDR1 SGHVS and CDR2 FQNEAQ. This CDR3 is built from 21 residues.

The rearrangement links TRBV7-9 to TRBJ2-1; tentatively, D is TRBD2 (5 bases). CDR3 size: 15 residues. The ends were cut back, 3 bases at V and 0 bases at J, with 9 bases in the middle. CDR1 and CDR2 (germline): SEHNR, FQNEAQ (reference sequence). As DNA, the CDR3 is TGTGCCAGCAGCTTCACGGGGAGCTCCTACAATGAGCAGTTCTTC. This sequence encodes CASSFTGSSYNEQFF.

Only a few counts were recorded for this clone. The V call is TRBV4-1, the J call TRBJ2-7; no reliable D call. The CDR3 has 14 residues. With 1 base removed from V and 0 bases from J, the gap between germline ends came to 7 bases. Looked up from germline, CDR1 is MGHRA and CDR2 is YSYEKL. CDR3 sequence (DNA): TGCGCCAGCAGCCAAGCCCACAGCTCCTACGAGCAGTACTTC. This translates into CASSQAHSSYEQYF.

V is TRBV7-9 and J is TRBJ2-7; 15 bases map to TRBD2. V shed 5 bases, J shed 2 bases, and the junction held 13 bases outside the gene matches. The CDR3 is 19 residues long. Germline assignment: CDR1 SEHNR and CDR2 FQNEAQ (reference sequence). The CDR3 DNA reads as TGTGCCAGCAGCCTCCCGGGACTAGCGGGAGGCGAAGAAGCCTACGAGCAGTACTTC. The encoded protein is CASSLPGLAGGEEAYEQYF.

This clone showed up just once. The DNA of the CDR3 is TGTGCCAGCAGCTCAACAGGGGCAACTAATGAAAAACTGTTTTTT. It encodes CASSSTGATNEKLFF. The V and J genes are TRBV27 and TRBJ1-4; TRBD1 aligns across 7 bases. The V gene's germline CDR1 is MNHEY and CDR2 SMNVEV (reference sequence). J gave up 0 bases and V 6 bases, and 4 bases lay outside the gene matches. The CDR3 is 15 amino acids. Variable domain in full (rest from reference TRBV27 and TRBJ1-4): EAQVTQNPRYLITVTGKKLTVTCSQNMNHEYMSWYRQDPGLGLRQIYYSMNVEVTDKGDVPEGYKVSRKEKRNFPLILESPSPNQTSLYFCASSSTGATNEKLFFGSGTQLSVL.

The genes are TRBV14 and TRBJ1-3; weak D call: TRBD1 (6 bases). CDR1 is SGHDN and CDR2 is FVKESK in the germline V gene. The CDR3 is 11 amino acids. V was shortened by 3 bases and J by 10 bases, with 7 bases between the two germline ends. CDR3 amino acids: CASSHGQTIYF. CDR3 coding DNA: TGTGCCAGCAGCCATGGACAGACCATATATTTT.